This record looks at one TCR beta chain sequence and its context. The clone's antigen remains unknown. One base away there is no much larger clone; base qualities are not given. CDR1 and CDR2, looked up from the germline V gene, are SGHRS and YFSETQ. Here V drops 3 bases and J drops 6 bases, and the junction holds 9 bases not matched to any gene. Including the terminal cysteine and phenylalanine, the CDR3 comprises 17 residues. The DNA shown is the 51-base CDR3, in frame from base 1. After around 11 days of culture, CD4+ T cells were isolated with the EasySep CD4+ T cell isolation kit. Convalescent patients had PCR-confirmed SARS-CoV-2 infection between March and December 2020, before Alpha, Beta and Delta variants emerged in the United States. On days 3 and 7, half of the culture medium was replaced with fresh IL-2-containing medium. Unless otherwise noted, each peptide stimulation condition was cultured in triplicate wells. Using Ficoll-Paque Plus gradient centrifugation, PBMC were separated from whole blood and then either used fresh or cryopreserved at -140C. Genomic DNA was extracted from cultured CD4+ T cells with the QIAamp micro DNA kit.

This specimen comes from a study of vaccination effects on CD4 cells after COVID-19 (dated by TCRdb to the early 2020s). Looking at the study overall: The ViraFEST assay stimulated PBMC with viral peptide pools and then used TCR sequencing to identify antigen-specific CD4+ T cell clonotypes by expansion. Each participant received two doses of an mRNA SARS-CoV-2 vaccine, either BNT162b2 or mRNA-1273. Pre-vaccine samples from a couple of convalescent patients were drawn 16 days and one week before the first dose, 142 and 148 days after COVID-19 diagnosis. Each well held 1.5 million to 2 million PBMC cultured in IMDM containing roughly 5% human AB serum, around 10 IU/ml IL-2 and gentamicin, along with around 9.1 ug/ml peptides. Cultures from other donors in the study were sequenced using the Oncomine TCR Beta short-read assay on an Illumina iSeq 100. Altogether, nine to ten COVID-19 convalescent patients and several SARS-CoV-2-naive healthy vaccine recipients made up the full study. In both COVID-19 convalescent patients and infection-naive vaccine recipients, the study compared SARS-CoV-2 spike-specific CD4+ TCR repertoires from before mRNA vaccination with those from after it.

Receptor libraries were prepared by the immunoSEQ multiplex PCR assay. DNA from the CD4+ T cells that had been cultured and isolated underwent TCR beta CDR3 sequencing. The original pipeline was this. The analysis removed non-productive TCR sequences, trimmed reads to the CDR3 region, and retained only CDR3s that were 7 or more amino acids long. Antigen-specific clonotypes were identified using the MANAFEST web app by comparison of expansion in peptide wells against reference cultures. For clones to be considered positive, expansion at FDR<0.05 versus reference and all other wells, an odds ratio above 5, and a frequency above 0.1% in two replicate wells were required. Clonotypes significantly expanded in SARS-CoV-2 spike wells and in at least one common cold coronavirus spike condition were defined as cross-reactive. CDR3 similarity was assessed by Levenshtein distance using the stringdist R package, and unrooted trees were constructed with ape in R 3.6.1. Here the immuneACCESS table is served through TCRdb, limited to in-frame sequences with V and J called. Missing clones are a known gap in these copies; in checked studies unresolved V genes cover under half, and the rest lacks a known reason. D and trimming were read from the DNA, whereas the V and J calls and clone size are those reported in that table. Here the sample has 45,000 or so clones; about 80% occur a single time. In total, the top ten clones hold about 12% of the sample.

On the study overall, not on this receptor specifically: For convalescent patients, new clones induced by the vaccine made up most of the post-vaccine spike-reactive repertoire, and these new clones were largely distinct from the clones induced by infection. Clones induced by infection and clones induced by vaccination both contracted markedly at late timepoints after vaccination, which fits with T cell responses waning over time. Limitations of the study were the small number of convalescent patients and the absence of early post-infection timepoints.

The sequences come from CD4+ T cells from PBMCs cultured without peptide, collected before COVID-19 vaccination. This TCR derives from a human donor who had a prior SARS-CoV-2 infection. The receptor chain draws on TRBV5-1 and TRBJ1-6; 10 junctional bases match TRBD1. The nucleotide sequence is TGCGCCAGCAGCTCGTGGACAGGGGGAGTGGGTAATTCACCCCTCCACTTT. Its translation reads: CASSSWTGGVGNSPLHF. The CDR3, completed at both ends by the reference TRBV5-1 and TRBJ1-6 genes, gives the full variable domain KAGVTQTPRYLIKTRGQQVTLSCSPISGHRSVSWYQQTPGQGLQFLFEYFSETQRNKGNFPGRFSGRQFSNSRSEMNVSTLELGDSALYLCASSSWTGGVGNSPLHFGNGTRLTVT.